Included here is one T cell receptor (beta chain) sequence, with context. The CDR3 has 15 residues. CDR1 SGHKS and CDR2 YYEKEE come from the germline V gene (reference sequence). This sample stems from a study of T cells expressing NK-cell markers. Beta-chain TCR cDNA was generated via 5'RACE template switching with UMIs. After re-calling the 5' RACE reads, TCRdb lists one entry per CDR3 protein, DNA absent. The sample table sets out about 460,000 distinct CDR3 sequences. The receptor comes from a woman in her forties or fifties in good health. The chain combines TRBV5-5 with TRBJ1-4. Material for sequencing was blood T cells: a sorted CD56 or NKG2C T cell subset, CD4+ or CD8+ T cells, or bulk PBMC T cells (not recorded which). The CDR3 reads CASSLDPGLGEKLFF.